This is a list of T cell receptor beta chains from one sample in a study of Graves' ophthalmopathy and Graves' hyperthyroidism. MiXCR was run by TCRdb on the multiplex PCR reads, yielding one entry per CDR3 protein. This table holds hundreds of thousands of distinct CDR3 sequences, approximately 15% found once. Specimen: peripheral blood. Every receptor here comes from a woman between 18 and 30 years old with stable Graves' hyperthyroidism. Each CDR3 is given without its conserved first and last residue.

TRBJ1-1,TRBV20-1,SARAAGARVNTEAF
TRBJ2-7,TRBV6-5,ASSSLGPTYEQY
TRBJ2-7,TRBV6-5,ASVLGQGRSEQY
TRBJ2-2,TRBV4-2,ASSQATSGENTGELF
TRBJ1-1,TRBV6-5,ASSYSMRTSGTEAF
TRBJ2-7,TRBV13,ASSLDDRVEQY
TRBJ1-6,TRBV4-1,ASSQDRPRENHSPLH
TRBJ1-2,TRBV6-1,ASSESAPTGTAYGYT
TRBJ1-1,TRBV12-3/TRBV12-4,ASSLSRGVPEAF
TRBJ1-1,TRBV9,ASSWDTGGTEAF
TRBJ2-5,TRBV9,ASSVGQSQETQY
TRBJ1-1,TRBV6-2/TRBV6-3,ASITGGAVTEAF
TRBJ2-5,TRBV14,ASSQDLPAFSQETQY
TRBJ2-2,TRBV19,ASRKGGSNTGELF
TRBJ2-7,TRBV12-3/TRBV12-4,ASSLGTTTYEQY
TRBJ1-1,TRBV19,ASWDGGEAF
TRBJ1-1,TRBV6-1,ASSAPPAFEAF
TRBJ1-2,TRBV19,ASKDGQGVYGYT
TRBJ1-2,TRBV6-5,ASKGTGRNYGYT
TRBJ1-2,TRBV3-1,ASNPTRASRGYT
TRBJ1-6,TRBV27,ASSPHGGRDSPLH
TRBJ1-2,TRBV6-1,ASREPANYGYT
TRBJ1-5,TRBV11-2,ASSLNGQGDQPQH
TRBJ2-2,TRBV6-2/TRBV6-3,ASSHTPHRYTGELF
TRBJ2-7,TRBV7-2,ASSLAKTGQPYEQY
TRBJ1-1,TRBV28,ASKATGEAF
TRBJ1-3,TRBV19,ASSWKLNTIY
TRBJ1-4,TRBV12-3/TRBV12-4,ASSRDIYNEKLF